The rows below give T cell receptor beta chains drawn from one sample of a study of T-cell reconstitution after alpha-beta-depleted transplantation in children. Each CDR3 protein gets one entry after TCRdb re-called the PCR reads with MiXCR. This sample carries approximately 500,000 distinct CDR3 sequences, approximately 30% of them seen once, and the ten largest clones take under 45%. Sequences were derived from PBMCs, sampled before TCRalphabeta/CD19-depleted stem cell transplant. The receptors were gathered from a boy less than two years old with Wiskott-Aldrich syndrome, due to receive a stem cell transplant. Each CDR3 is given with its conserved first and last residue. Each record gives: clone size, V gene, J gene, D gene, CDR3 protein, CDR3 DNA. A D gene is named only where the DNA matches it firmly. For some rows the clone size is stated as once, few or many, or as a class when expanded; others skip it.

-	TRBV3-1	TRBJ1-6	-	CASSQESSPLHF	TGTGCCAGCAGCCAAGAGAGTTCACCCCTCCACTTT
-	TRBV14	TRBJ1-2	-	CASSQVGRVDYGYTF	TGTGCCAGCAGCCAAGTCGGCAGGGTGGACTATGGCTACACCTTC
-	TRBV5-1	TRBJ2-1	-	CASSLPTTRGGYNEQFF	TGCGCCAGCAGCTTGCCGACCACGAGGGGGGGTTACAATGAGCAGTTCTTC
-	TRBV7-2	TRBJ1-5	-	CASSLVRPGSNQPQHF	TGTGCCAGCAGCTTAGTCCGGCCAGGGAGCAATCAGCCCCAGCATTTT
-	TRBV10-3	TRBJ1-1	TRBD1	CAISVGTGNTEAFF	TGTGCCATCAGTGTTGGGACAGGGAACACTGAAGCTTTCTTT
few	TRBV4-1	TRBJ1-5	TRBD1	CASSQGNRGHDQPQHF	TGCGCCAGCAGCCAAGGGAACAGGGGGCATGATCAGCCCCAGCATTTT
few	TRBV20-1	TRBJ2-5	TRBD1	CSARSLQGETQYF	TGCAGTGCTAGAAGTCTACAGGGGGAGACCCAGTACTTC
-	TRBV5-1	TRBJ2-1	TRBD2	CASSERLASGEQFF	TGCGCCAGCAGCGAAAGACTAGCGTCTGGGGAGCAGTTCTTC
-	TRBV6-5	TRBJ2-5	-	CASSRDWETQYF	TGTGCCAGCAGTCGGGACTGGGAGACCCAGTACTTC
few	TRBV7-8	TRBJ2-2	-	CASSFGGGTGELFF	TGTGCCAGCAGCTTTGGGGGAGGAACCGGGGAGCTGTTTTTT
few	TRBV7-9	TRBJ1-2	TRBD1	CASSKTGAGTEYGYTF	TGTGCCAGCAGCAAAACAGGGGCTGGAACAGAGTATGGCTACACCTTC
-	TRBV19	TRBJ1-1	-	CASSIEGAGEAFF	TGTGCCAGTAGTATAGAGGGGGCGGGAGAAGCTTTCTTT
-	TRBV27	TRBJ2-1	-	CASSRGRAHNEQFF	TGTGCCAGCAGTAGGGGGAGGGCCCACAATGAGCAGTTCTTC
few	TRBV11-2	TRBJ2-1	-	CASSKWGNRNNEQFF	TGTGCCAGCAGCAAGTGGGGTAATAGGAACAATGAGCAGTTCTTC
few	TRBV5-4	TRBJ1-4	-	CASSLKAGDEKLFF	TGTGCCAGCAGCTTGAAGGCTGGGGATGAAAAACTGTTTTTT
few	TRBV7-9	TRBJ2-7	-	CASSPKGGPDYYEQYF	TGTGCCAGCAGCCCCAAGGGGGGCCCAGACTACTACGAGCAGTACTTC
-	TRBV29-1	TRBJ2-7	TRBD2	CSVAGTSGSTLSGEQYF	TGCAGCGTCGCCGGGACTAGCGGGAGTACCTTGTCTGGCGAGCAGTACTTC
-	TRBV2	TRBJ2-7	TRBD1	CASSLRTGAYEQYF	TGTGCCAGCAGTTTACGGACAGGGGCCTACGAGCAGTACTTC
-	TRBV20-1	TRBJ2-1	TRBD2	CSARGTRVSRAYNEQFF	TGCAGTGCTAGAGGGACTAGGGTCTCAAGGGCCTACAATGAGCAGTTCTTC
few	TRBV29-1	TRBJ1-2	TRBD1	CSVAFDRVYGYTF	TGCAGCGTTGCTTTCGACAGGGTCTATGGCTACACCTTC
few	TRBV5-6	TRBJ2-6	-	CASSLPGNGAGANVLTF	TGTGCCAGCAGCTTGCCGGGAAACGGAGCTGGGGCCAACGTCCTGACTTTC
few	TRBV12-3/TRBV12-4	TRBJ2-2	TRBD1	CASSKGAGGELFF	TGTGCCAGCAGCAAGGGGGCTGGCGGGGAGCTGTTTTTT
few	TRBV2	TRBJ2-3	-	CASRGGQPTDTQYF	TGTGCCAGCAGGGGCGGACAACCCACAGATACGCAGTATTTT
few	TRBV5-5	TRBJ2-7	TRBD1	CASSHDRAPYEQYF	TGTGCCAGCAGCCATGACAGGGCCCCCTACGAGCAGTACTTC
-	TRBV11-2	TRBJ2-2	TRBD2	CASSLRGRREANTGELFF	TGTGCCAGCAGCTTAAGGGGTCGGCGGGAGGCGAACACCGGGGAGCTGTTTTTT
-	TRBV2	TRBJ2-7	TRBD2	CASSEASSGSSYEQYF	TGTGCCAGCAGTGAAGCATCTAGCGGCAGCTCCTACGAGCAGTACTTC
few	TRBV6-5	TRBJ2-5	-	CASSYSHGSGETQYF	TGTGCCAGCAGTTACTCCCACGGGAGTGGGGAGACCCAGTACTTC
few	TRBV5-1	TRBJ2-7	-	CASFADAGRSYEQYF	TGCGCCAGCTTCGCCGATGCGGGACGCTCCTACGAGCAGTACTTC
-	TRBV10-3	TRBJ2-4	-	CAIGADSKNSQYF	TGTGCCATCGGGGCGGACAGCAAAAACAGTCAGTACTTC
-	TRBV10-3	TRBJ2-2	TRBD1	CAIRGTGNTGELFF	TGTGCCATCAGGGGGACAGGCAACACCGGGGAGCTGTTTTTT
-	TRBV6-1	TRBJ2-5	TRBD1	CASRAQGWWETQYF	TGTGCCAGCAGAGCACAGGGGTGGTGGGAGACCCAGTACTTC
few	TRBV28	TRBJ1-6	TRBD1	CAYSTQGQGLSPLHF	TGTGCCTATTCGACCCAGGGACAGGGCCTTTCACCCCTCCACTTT
-	TRBV12-3/TRBV12-4	TRBJ2-2	TRBD2	CASSPRLAGGPADLFF	TGTGCCAGCAGTCCAAGACTAGCGGGAGGGCCGGCGGACCTGTTTTTT
few	TRBV3-1	TRBJ1-1	-	CASSFLGMGGFTEAFF	TGTGCCAGCAGTTTCCTAGGCATGGGGGGATTCACTGAAGCTTTCTTT
-	TRBV11-1	TRBJ2-2	-	CASSPRGGVLTGELFF	TGTGCCAGCAGCCCACGCGGTGGGGTACTCACCGGGGAGCTGTTTTTT
-	TRBV5-1	TRBJ2-5	-	CASSPGAGQQETQYF	TGCGCCAGCAGCCCGGGTGCGGGACAGCAAGAGACCCAGTACTTC
-	TRBV12-3/TRBV12-4	TRBJ2-5	-	CASSFKRLVQETQYF	TGTGCCAGCAGTTTCAAAAGACTAGTCCAAGAGACCCAGTACTTC
-	TRBV7-9	TRBJ2-1	-	CASSLRRKNEQFF	TGTGCCAGCAGCTTAAGAAGGAAAAATGAGCAGTTCTTC
-	TRBV6-5	TRBJ2-5	-	CASSYGGQETQYF	TGTGCCAGCAGTTATGGGGGTCAAGAGACCCAGTACTTC
few	TRBV21-1	TRBJ2-7	-	CASSKLFFNMSSYEQYF	TGTGCCAGCAGCAAACTCTTCTTCAATATGAGCTCCTACGAGCAGTACTTC
-	TRBV20-1	TRBJ2-7	TRBD1	CSARDNRGPEQYF	TGCAGTGCTAGAGATAATAGGGGGCCCGAGCAGTACTTC
-	TRBV7-9	TRBJ2-1	TRBD2	CASSFGLALGIEQFF	TGTGCCAGCAGCTTCGGACTAGCGCTGGGCATTGAGCAGTTCTTC
few	TRBV20-1	TRBJ2-3	TRBD2	CSTPGLGLTDTQYF	TGCAGTACCCCGGGACTAGGATTAACAGATACGCAGTATTTT
few	TRBV28	TRBJ2-7	-	CASSLPGAVYSYEQYF	TGTGCCAGCAGTTTACCCGGCGCGGTATACTCCTACGAGCAGTACTTC
-	TRBV20-1	TRBJ2-5	-	CSSPGETQYF	TGTAGTTCTCCCGGGGAGACCCAGTACTTC
once	TRBV7-9	TRBJ2-1	-	CASSRLEDEQFF	TGTGCCAGCAGCCGACTAGAGGATGAGCAGTTCTTC
-	TRBV7-2	TRBJ2-3	-	CASSLHRVRTDTQYF	TGTGCCAGCAGCTTACATCGCGTCCGGACAGATACGCAGTATTTT
few	TRBV12-3/TRBV12-4	TRBJ1-1	-	CASRIVGGTEAFF	TGTGCCAGCAGGATCGTTGGGGGTACTGAAGCTTTCTTT
-	TRBV10-3	TRBJ2-1	TRBD1	CAIRGDRDRSYNEQFF	TGTGCCATCAGGGGAGACCGGGACAGGTCCTACAATGAGCAGTTCTTC
-	TRBV7-2	TRBJ2-1	TRBD2	CASSGAIAGRTYNEQFF	TGTGCCAGCAGCGGAGCCATAGCGGGAAGGACTTACAATGAGCAGTTCTTC
-	TRBV20-1	TRBJ2-7	-	CSARRPPEQYF	TGCAGTGCTAGAAGGCCCCCGGAGCAGTACTTC
-	TRBV12-3/TRBV12-4	TRBJ2-3	-	CASSLSGIAGKYTQYF	TGTGCCAGCAGTTTGTCAGGAATCGCAGGGAAGTATACGCAGTATTTT
-	TRBV29-1	TRBJ2-1	TRBD2	CSHRGTSGNNEQFF	TGCAGCCACCGGGGGACTAGCGGCAACAATGAGCAGTTCTTC
-	TRBV28	TRBJ1-1	-	CASRGWRGTEAFF	TGTGCCAGCAGGGGGTGGCGGGGCACTGAAGCTTTCTTT